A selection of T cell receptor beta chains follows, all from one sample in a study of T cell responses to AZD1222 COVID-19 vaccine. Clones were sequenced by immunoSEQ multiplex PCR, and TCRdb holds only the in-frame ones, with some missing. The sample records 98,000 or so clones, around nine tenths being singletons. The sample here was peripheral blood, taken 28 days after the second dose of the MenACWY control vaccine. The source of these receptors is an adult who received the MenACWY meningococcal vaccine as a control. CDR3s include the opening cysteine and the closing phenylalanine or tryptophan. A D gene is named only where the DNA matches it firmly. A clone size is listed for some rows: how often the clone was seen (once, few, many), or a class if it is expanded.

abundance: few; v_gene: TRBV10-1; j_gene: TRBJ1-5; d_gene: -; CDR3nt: TGCGCCAGCAGTGAGTCCCAGAATAGCAATCAGCCCCAGCATTTT; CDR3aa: CASSESQNSNQPQHF
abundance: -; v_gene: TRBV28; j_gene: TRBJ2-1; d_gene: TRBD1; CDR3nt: TGTGCCAGCAGTTTTGGGGACAGCCGTTACAATGAGCAGTTCTTC; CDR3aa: CASSFGDSRYNEQFF
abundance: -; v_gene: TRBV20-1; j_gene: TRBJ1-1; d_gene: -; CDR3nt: TGCAGTGCTAGTAATAATTTAGGGGGAGTACGCACTGAAGCTTTCTTT; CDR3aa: CSASNNLGGVRTEAFF
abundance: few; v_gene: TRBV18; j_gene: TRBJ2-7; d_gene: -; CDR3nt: TGTGCCAGCTCACCATTCGGCAGGGACGAGCAGTACTTC; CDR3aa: CASSPFGRDEQYF
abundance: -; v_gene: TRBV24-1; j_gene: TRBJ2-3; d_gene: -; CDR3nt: TGTGCCACGGCACAAAGCACAGATACGCAGTATTTT; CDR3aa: CATAQSTDTQYF
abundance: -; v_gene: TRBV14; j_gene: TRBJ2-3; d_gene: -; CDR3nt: TGTGCCAGCAGCCACTTAACGGGCCTGGGCACAGATACGCAGTATTTT; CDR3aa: CASSHLTGLGTDTQYF
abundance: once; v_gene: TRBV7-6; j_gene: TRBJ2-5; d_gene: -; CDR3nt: TGTGCCAGCAGCTTAGGGACAGAAACCCACTCGAGACAAGAGACCCAGTACTTC; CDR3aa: CASSLGTETHSRQETQYF
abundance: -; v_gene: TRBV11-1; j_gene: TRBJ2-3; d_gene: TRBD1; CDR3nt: TGTGCCAGCAGCTTAGGACAGGGGGACGCAGATACGCAGTATTTT; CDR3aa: CASSLGQGDADTQYF
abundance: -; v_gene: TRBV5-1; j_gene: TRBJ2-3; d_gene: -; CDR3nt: TGCGCCAGCAGCCTCATAGTCGGGGGCCGGACAGATACGCAGTATTTT; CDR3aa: CASSLIVGGRTDTQYF
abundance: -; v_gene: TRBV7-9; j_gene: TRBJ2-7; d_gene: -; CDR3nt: TGTGCCAGCAGCTTAAGTTCCGGGGCCCACGAGCAGTACTTC; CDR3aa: CASSLSSGAHEQYF
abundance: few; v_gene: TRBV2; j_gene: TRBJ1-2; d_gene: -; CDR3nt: TGTGCCAGCAGGGTTGCGACAGGCGGCTACACCTTC; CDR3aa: CASRVATGGYTF
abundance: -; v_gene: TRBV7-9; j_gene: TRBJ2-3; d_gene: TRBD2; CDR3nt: TGTGCCAGCAGCTCCGGACTAGCAAACACAGATACGCAGTATTTT; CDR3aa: CASSSGLANTDTQYF
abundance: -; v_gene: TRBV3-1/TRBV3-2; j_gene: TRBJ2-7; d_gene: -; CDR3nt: TGTGCCAGCAGCCAAGATCGTCACACGGCGTACGAGCAGTACTTC; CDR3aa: CASSQDRHTAYEQYF
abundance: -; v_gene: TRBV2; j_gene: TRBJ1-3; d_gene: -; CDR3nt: TGTGCCAGCAGCCAAATTAGGACGGACTCTGGAAACACCATATATTTT; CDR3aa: CASSQIRTDSGNTIYF
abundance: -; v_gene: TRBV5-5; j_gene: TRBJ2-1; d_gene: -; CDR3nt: TGTGCCAGCAGCTTGGATGGGGACTCGTACAATGAGCAGTTCTTC; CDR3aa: CASSLDGDSYNEQFF
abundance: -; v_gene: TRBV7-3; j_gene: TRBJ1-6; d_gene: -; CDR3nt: TGTGCCAGCAGCCTAACAGGTCATGGGGATTCACCCCTCCACTTT; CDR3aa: CASSLTGHGDSPLHF
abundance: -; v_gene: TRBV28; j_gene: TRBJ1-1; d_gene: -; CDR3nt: TGTGCCAGTCAGACCGATTTGAACACTGAAGCTTTCTTT; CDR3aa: CASQTDLNTEAFF
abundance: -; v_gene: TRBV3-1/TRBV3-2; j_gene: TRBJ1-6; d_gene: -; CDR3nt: TGTGCCAGCAGCCACTCGGGGCGGGGGAGCCCCCTCCACTTT; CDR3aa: CASSHSGRGSPLHF
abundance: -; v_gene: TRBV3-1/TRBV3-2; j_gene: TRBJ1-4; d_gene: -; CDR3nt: TGTGCCAGCAGCCAGTCTAGGGGGGATGAAAAACTGTTTTTT; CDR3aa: CASSQSRGDEKLFF
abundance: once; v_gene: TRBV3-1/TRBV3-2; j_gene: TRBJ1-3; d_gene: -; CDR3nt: TGTGCCAGCAGCCAAGCCGGAACCGGGGGCACCATATATTTT; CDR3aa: CASSQAGTGGTIYF
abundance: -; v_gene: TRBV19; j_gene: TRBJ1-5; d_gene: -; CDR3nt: TGTGCCAGTAGTATTCCTCTGAGGAGGGCGGGTAGTCAGCCCCAGCATTTT; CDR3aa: CASSIPLRRAGSQPQHF
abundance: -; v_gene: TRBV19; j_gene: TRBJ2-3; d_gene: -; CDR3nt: TGTGCCAGTAGGCCGGGTGGGGGGACCGCAGATACGCAGTATTTT; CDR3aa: CASRPGGGTADTQYF
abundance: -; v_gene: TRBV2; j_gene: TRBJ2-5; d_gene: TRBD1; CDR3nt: TGTGCCAGCACCCCGGGACAGGGCGGCGAGACCCAGTACTTC; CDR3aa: CASTPGQGGETQYF
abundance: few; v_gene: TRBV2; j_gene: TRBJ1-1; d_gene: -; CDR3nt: TGTGCCAGCTTGGTTTGGGGGAACACTGAAGCTTTCTTT; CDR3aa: CASLVWGNTEAFF
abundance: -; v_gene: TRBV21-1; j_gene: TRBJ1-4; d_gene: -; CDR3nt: TGTGCCAGCAGCAAATACGGCGGTGACAGGGTTCTCGGGACCGGACCGTATAATGAAAAACTGTTTTTT; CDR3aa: CASSKYGGDRVLGTGPYNEKLFF
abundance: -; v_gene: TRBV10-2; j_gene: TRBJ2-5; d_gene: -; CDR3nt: TGCGCCAGCGGCCTAGGGCCCGGGGAGACCCAGTACTTC; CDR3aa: CASGLGPGETQYF
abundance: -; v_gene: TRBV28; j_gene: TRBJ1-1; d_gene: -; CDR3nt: TGTGCCAGCAAGTGGGCAGGAGAAGCTTTCTTT; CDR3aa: CASKWAGEAFF
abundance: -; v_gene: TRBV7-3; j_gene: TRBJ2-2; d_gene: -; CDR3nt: TGTGCCAGCAGCTTAGCGTCCCAGGGAGGCACCGGGGAGCTGTTTTTT; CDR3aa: CASSLASQGGTGELFF
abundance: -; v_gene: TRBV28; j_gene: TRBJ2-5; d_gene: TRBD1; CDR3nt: TGTGCCAGCAGACTGGGACAGGGAGAGACCCAGTACTTC; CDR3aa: CASRLGQGETQYF
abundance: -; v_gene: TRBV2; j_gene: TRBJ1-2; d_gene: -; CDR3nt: TGTGCCAGCAGTCCTGGGGGCGGACCCTATGGCTACACCTTC; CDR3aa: CASSPGGGPYGYTF
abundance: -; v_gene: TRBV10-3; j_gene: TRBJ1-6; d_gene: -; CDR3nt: TGTGCCATCAGTGAGACAGGGAGATCACCCCTCCACTTT; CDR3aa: CAISETGRSPLHF
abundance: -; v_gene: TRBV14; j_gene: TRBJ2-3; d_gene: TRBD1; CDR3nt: TGTGCCAGCAGCGACAGGGTGTACGCAGATACGCAGTATTTT; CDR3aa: CASSDRVYADTQYF
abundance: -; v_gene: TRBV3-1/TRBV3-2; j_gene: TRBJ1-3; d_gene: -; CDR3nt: TGTGCCAGCAGCCAAGATCCAGGGGTCGGGAACACCATATATTTT; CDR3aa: CASSQDPGVGNTIYF
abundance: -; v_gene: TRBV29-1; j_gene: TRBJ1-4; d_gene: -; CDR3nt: TGCAGCGTTTTTGGACTCCCTCATGAAAAACTGTTTTTT; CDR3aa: CSVFGLPHEKLFF
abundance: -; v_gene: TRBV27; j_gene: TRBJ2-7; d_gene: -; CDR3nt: TGTGCCAGCAGTTCCCGGGGACAACTAACCTCCTACGAGCAGTACTTC; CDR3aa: CASSSRGQLTSYEQYF
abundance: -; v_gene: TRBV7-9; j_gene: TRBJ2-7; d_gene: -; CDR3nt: TGTGCCAGCAGCCCAGCCCTTGGCGAGCAGTACTTC; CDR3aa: CASSPALGEQYF
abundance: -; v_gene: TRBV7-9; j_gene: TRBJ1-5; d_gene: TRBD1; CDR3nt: TGTGCCAGCAGCTTTTCCGGGACAGGGGTTCAGCCCCAGCATTTT; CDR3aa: CASSFSGTGVQPQHF
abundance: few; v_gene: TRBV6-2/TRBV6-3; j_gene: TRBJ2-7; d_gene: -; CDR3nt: TGTGCCAGCAGTTACCCACTTCACTACGAGCAGTACTTC; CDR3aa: CASSYPLHYEQYF
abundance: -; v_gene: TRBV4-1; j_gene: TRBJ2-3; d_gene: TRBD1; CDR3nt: TGCGCCAGCAGCCGATCCGGGACAGGGCGTACAGATACGCAGTATTTT; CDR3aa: CASSRSGTGRTDTQYF
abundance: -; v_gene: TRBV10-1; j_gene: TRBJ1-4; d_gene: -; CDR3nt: TGCGCCAGTGGGTACAGGAGGGGGAATGAAAAACTGTTTTTT; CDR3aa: CASGYRRGNEKLFF
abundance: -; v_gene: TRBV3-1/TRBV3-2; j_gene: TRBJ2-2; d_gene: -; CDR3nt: TGTGCCAGCAGCCAAGGCATCCAGGCGAACACCGGGGAGCTGTTTTTT; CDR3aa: CASSQGIQANTGELFF
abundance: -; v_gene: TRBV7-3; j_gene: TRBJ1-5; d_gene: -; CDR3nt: TGTGCCAGCAGCTCACAGGACGGCAATCAGCCCCAGCATTTT; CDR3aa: CASSSQDGNQPQHF
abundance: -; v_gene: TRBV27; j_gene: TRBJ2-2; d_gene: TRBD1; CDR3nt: TGTGCCACCCAAGTATTTGCCGTCGGACAGGGTAACACCGGGGAGCTGTTTTTT; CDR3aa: CATQVFAVGQGNTGELFF
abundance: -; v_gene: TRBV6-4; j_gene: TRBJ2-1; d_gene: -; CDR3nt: TGTGCCAGCAGTGACTCGTTGTTTCCGGGAAGCTACAATGAGCAGTTCTTC; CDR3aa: CASSDSLFPGSYNEQFF
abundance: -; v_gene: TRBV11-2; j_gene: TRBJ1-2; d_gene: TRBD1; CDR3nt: TGTGCCAGCAGCTTAGAGCGGACAGGGGCCTATGGCTACACCTTC; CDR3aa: CASSLERTGAYGYTF
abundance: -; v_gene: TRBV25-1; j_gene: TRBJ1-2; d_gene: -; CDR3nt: TGTGCCAGCGAACCGATCGCGGGGGCAGCCAATGGCTACACCTTC; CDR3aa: CASEPIAGAANGYTF
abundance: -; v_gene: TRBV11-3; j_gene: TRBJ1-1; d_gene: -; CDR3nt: TGTGCCAGCAGCTTCACAGAGAACACTGAAGCTTTCTTT; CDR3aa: CASSFTENTEAFF
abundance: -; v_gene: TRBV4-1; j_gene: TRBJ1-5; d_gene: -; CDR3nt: TGCGCCAGCAGCCAAGGGTGGACCTCGAGGGGCAATCAGCCCCAGCATTTT; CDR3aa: CASSQGWTSRGNQPQHF
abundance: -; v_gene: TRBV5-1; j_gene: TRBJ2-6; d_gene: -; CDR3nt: TGCGCCAGCAGGCCCAACTTGGGGGCTGGGGCCAACGTCCTGACTTTC; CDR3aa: CASRPNLGAGANVLTF
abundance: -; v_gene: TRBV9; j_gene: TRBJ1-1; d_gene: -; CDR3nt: TGTGCCAGCAGCGTAACCGAGAACACTGAAGCTTTCTTT; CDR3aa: CASSVTENTEAFF